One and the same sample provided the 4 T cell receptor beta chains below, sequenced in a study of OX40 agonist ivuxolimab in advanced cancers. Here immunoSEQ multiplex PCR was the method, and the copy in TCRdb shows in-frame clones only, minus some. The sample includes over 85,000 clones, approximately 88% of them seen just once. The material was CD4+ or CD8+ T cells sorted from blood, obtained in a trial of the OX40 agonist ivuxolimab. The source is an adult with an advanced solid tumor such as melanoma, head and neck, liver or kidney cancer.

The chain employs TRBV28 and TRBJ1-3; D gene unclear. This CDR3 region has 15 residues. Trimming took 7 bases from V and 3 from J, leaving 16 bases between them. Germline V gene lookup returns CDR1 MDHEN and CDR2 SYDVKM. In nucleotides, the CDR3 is TGTGCCAGCACCCTTCCGGGGAACTATGGAAACACCATATATTTT. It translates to CASTLPGNYGNTIYF. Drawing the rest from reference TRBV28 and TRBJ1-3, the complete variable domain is DVKVTQSSRYLVKRTGEKVFLECVQDMDHENMFWYRQDPGLGLRLIYFSYDVKMKEKGDIPEGYSVSREKKERFSLILESASTNQTSMYLCASTLPGNYGNTIYFGEGSWLTVV.

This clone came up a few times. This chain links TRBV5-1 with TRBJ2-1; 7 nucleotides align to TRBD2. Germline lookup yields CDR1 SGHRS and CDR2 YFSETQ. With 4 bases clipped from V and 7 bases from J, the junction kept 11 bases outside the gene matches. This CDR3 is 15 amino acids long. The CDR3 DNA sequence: TGCGCCAGCAGCACCGGGACTATAAGTACGAATGAGCAGTTCTTC. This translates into CASSTGTISTNEQFF.

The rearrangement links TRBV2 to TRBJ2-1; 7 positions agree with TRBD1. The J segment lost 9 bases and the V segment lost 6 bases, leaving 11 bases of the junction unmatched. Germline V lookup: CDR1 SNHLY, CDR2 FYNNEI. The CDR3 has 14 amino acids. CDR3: CASRRQGTTGEQFF. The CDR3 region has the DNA TGTGCCAGCAGGAGACAGGGAACAACGGGTGAGCAGTTCTTC.

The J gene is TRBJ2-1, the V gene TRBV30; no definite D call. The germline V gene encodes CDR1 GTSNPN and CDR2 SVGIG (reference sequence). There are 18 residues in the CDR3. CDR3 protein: CVCHMKVGYRESYNEQFF. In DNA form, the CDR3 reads TGTGTCTGCCACATGAAAGTTGGGTACCGTGAATCCTACAATGAGCAGTTCTTC.